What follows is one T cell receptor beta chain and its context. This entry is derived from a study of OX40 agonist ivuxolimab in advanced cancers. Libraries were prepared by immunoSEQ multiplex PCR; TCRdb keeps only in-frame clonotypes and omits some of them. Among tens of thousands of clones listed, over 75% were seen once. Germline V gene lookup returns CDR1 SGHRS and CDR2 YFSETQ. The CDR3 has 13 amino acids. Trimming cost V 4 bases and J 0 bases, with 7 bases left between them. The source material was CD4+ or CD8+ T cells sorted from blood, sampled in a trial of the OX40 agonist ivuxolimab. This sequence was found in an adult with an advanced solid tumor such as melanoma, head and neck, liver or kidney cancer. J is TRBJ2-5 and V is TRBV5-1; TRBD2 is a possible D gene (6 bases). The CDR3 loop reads CASSRENQETQYF. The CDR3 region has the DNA TGCGCCAGCAGCCGGGAGAACCAAGAGACCCAGTACTTC. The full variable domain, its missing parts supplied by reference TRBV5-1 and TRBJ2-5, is KAGVTQTPRYLIKTRGQQVTLSCSPISGHRSVSWYQQTPGQGLQFLFEYFSETQRNKGNFPGRFSGRQFSNSRSEMNVSTLELGDSALYLCASSRENQETQYFGPGTRLLVL.